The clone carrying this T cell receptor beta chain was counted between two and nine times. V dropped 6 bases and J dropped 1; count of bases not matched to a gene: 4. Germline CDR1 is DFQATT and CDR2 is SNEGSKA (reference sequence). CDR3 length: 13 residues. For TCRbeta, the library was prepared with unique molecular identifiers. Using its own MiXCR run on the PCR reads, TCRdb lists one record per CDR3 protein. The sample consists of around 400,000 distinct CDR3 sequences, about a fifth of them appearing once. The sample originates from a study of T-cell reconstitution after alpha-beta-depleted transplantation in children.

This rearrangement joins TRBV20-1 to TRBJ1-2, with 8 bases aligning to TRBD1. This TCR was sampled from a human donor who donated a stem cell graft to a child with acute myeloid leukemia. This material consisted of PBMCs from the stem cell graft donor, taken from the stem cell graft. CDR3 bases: TGCAGTGCAAGGACAGGGAATAACTATGGCTACACCTTC. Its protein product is CSARTGNNYGYTF.